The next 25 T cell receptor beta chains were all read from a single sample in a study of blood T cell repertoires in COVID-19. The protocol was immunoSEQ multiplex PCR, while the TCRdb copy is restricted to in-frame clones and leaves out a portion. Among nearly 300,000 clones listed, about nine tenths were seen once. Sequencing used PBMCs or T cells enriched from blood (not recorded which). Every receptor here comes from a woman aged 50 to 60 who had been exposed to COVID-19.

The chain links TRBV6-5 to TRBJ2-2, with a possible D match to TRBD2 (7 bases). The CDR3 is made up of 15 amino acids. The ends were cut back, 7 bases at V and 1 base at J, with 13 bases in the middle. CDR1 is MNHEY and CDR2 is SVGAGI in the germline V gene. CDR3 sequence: CASTRGGMNTGELFF. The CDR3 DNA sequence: TGTGCCAGCACTAGGGGGGGTATGAACACCGGGGAGCTGTTTTTT.

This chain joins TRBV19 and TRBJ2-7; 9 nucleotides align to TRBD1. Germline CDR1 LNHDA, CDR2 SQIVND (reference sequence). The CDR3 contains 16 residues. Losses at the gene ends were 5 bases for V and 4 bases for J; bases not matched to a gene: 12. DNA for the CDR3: TGTGCCAGTAGTCGTGGGGAAGGGACAGGGATTTACGAGCAGTACTTC. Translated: CASSRGEGTGIYEQYF.

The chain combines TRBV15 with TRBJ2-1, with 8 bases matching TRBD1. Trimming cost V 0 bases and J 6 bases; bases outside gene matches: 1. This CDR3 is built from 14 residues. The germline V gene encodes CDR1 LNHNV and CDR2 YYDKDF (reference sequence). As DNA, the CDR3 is TGTGCCACCAGCAGAGAGGACAGGGCCAATGAGCAGTTCTTC. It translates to CATSREDRANEQFF.

CDR3 protein: CASSLGSAGGPRETQYF. The CDR3, as DNA: TGTGCCAGCAGCTTAGGGAGTGCGGGGGGGCCTCGAGAGACCCAGTACTTC. The chain employs TRBV7-9 and TRBJ2-5; 9 bases align to TRBD2. V shed 1 base, J shed 4 bases, and the junction held 10 bases outside the gene matches. The length of the CDR3 is 17 residues. CDR1 SEHNR and CDR2 FQNEAQ come from the germline V gene (reference sequence). The full variable domain, rest sourced from reference TRBV7-9 and TRBJ2-5, is DTGVSQNPRHKITKRGQNVTFRCDPISEHNRLYWYRQTLGQGPEFLTYFQNEAQLEKSRLLSDRFSAERPKGSFSTLEIQRTEQGDSAMYLCASSLGSAGGPRETQYFGPGTRLLVL.

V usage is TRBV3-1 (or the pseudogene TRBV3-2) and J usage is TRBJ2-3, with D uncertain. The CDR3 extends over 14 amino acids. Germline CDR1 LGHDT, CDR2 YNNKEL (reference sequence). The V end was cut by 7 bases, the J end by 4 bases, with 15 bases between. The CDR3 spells CASMIASQADTQYF. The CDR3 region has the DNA TGTGCCAGCATGATTGCCTCGCAGGCAGATACGCAGTATTTT.

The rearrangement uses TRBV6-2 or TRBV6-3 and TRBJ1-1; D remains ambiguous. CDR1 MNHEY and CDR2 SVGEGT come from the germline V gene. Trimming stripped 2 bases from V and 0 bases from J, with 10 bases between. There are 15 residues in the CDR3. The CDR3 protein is CASSYEKYMNTEAFF. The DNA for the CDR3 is TGTGCCAGCAGTTACGAAAAGTACATGAACACTGAAGCTTTCTTT.

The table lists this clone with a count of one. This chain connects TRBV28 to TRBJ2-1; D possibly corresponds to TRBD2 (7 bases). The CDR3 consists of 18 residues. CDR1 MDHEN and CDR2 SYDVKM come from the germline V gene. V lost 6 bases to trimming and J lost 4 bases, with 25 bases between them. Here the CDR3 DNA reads TGTGCCAGCAGATCTACCCCCGGTGGGCGGGGGCGTTACAATGAGCAGTTCTTC. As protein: CASRSTPGGRGRYNEQFF.

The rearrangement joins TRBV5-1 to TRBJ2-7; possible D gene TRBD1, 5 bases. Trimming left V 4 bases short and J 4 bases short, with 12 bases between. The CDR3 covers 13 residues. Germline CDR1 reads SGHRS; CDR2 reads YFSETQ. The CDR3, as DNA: TGCGCCAGCAGCAAGGACACGCCTTACGAGCAGTACTTC. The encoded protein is CASSKDTPYEQYF.

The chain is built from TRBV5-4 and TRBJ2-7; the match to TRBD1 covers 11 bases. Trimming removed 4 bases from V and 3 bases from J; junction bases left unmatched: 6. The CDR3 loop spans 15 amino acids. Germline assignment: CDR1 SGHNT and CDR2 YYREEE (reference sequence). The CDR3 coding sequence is TGTGCCAGCAGCATCGATGGGACAGGGGGCTACGAGCAGTACTTC. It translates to CASSIDGTGGYEQYF. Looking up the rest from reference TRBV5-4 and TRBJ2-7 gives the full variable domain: ETGVTQSPTHLIKTRGQQVTLRCSSQSGHNTVSWYQQALGQGPQFIFQYYREEENGRGNFPPRFSGLQFPNYSSELNVNALELDDSALYLCASSIDGTGGYEQYFGPGTRLTVT.

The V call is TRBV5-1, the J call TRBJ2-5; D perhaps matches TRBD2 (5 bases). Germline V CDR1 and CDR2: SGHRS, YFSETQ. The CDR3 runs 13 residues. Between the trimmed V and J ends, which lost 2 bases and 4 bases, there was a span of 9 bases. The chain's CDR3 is CASSLRGRETQYF. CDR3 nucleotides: TGCGCCAGCAGCTTACGGGGTCGAGAGACCCAGTACTTC.

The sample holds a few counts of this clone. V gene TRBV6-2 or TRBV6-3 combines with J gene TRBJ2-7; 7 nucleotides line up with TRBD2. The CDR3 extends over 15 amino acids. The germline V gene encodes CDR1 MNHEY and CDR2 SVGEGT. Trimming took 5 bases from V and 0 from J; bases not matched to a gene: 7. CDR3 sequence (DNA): TGTGCCAGCAGTAGTGCGGGGGAACACTCCTACGAGCAGTACTTC. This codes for CASSSAGEHSYEQYF.

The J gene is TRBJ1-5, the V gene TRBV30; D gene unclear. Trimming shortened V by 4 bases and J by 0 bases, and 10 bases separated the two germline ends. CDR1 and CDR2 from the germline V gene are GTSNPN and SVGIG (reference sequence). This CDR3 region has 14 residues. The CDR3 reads CAWTLENSNQPQHF. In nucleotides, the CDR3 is TGTGCCTGGACGCTTGAGAATAGCAATCAGCCCCAGCATTTT.

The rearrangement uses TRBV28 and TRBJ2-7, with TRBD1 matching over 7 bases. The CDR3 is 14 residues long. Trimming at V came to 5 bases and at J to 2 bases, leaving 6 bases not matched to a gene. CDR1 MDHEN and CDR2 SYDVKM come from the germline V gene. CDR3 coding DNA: TGTGCCAGCAGTCTAAGGGACAGTACCTACGAGCAGTACTTC. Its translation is CASSLRDSTYEQYF.

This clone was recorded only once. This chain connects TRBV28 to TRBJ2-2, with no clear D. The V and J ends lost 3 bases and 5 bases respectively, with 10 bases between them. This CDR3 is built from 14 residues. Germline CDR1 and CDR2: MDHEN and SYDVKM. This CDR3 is CASSFPERTGELFF. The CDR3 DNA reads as TGTGCCAGCAGTTTTCCCGAACGGACCGGGGAGCTGTTTTTT.

The CDR3 loop is CASSFGTGKAEAFF. The CDR3 nucleotides read TGTGCCAGCAGCTTTGGAACAGGGAAGGCTGAAGCTTTCTTT. This sequence joins TRBV13 and TRBJ1-1; a weak D match, TRBD1 (6 bases). Between the trimmed V and J ends, which lost 3 bases and 6 bases, there was a span of 14 bases. The CDR3 covers 14 residues. Per the germline V gene, CDR1 is PRHDT and CDR2 is FYEKMQ (reference sequence).

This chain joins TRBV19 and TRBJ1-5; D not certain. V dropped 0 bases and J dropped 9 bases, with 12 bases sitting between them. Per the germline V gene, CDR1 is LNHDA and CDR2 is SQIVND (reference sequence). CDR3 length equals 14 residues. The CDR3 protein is CASSIEEFRGPQHF. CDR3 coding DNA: TGTGCCAGTAGTATAGAGGAGTTCCGAGGGCCCCAGCATTTT.

This CDR3 reads CSGGLAGYTDTQYF. CDR3 DNA: TGCAGCGGGGGACTAGCGGGCTACACAGATACGCAGTATTTT. This chain links TRBV29-1 with TRBJ2-3; 12 bases fit TRBD2. The J segment lost 2 bases and the V segment lost 7 bases, leaving 4 bases of the junction unmatched. The CDR3 sequence is 14 residues long. CDR1 is SQVTM, CDR2 ANQGSEA, per germline.

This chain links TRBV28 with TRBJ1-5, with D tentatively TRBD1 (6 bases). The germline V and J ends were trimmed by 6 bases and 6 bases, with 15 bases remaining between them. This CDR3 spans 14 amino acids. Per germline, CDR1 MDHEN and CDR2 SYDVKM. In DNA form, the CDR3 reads TGTGCCAGCAGGCAGCAGGGGACGGCTCAGCCCCAGCATTTT. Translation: CASRQQGTAQPQHF.

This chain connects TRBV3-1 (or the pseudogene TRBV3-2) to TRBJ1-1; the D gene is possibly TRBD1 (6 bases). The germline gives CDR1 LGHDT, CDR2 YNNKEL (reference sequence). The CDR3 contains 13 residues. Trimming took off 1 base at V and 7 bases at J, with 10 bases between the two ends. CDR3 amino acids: CASSQGWDNEAFF. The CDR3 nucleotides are TGTGCCAGCAGCCAAGGGTGGGACAATGAAGCTTTCTTT.

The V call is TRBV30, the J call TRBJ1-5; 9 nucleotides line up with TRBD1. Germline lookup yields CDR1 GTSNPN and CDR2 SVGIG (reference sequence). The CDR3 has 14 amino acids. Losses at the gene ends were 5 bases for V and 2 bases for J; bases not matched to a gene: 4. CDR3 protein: CAWDRGSGNQPQHF. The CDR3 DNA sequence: TGTGCCTGGGACAGGGGGTCCGGCAATCAGCCCCAGCATTTT.

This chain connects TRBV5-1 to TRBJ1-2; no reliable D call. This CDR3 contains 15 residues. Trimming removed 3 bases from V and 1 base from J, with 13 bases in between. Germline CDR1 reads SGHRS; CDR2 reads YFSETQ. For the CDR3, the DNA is TGCGCCAGCAGCTCCCGTTATGGAGATAACTATGGCTACACCTTC. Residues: CASSSRYGDNYGYTF.

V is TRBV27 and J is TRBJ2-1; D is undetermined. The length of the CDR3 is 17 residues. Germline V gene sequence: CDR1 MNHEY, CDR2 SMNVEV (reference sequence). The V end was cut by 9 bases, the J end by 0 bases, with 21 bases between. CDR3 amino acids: CASKPKPQRSSYNEQFF. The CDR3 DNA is TGTGCCAGTAAACCAAAGCCCCAAAGGAGCTCCTACAATGAGCAGTTCTTC.

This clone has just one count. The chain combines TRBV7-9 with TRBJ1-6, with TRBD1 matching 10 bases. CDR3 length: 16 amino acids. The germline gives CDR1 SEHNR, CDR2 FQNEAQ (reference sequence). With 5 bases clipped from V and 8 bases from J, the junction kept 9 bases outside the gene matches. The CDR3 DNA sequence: TGTGCCAGCAGCGCCGGGCGGGACAGGGGACATTCACCCCTCCACTTT. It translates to CASSAGRDRGHSPLHF.

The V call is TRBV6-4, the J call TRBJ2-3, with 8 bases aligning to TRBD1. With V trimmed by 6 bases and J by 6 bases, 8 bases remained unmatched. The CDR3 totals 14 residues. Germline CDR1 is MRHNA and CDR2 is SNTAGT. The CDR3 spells CASSESGGRDTQYF. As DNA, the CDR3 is TGTGCCAGCAGCGAATCAGGGGGCAGGGATACGCAGTATTTT.

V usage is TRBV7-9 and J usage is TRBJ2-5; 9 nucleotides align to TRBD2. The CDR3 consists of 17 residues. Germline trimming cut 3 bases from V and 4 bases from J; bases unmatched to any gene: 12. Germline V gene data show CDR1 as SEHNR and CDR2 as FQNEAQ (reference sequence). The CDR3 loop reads CASSLTVAGETSETQYF. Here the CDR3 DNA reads TGTGCCAGCAGCTTGACCGTAGCGGGGGAGACCTCAGAGACCCAGTACTTC.